The clone carrying this T cell receptor (beta chain) showed up just a few times. The antigen remains unidentified. The sample is drawn from a study of T-cell memory formation after mild COVID-19. Broader study findings: The pre-infection memory compartment contained some responding clones, suggesting cross-reactive memory joined.

TCRdb re-analysed the 5' RACE reads in MiXCR, keeping a single row per CDR3 protein. This repertoire shows hundreds of thousands of distinct CDR3 sequences, around 27% found once; its top ten account for approximately 13%. V gave up 1 base and J gave up 15 bases; unmatched junction bases: 16. Germline lookup yields CDR1 SGHTA and CDR2 FQGNSA. The CDR3 is 16 residues long. This chain uses TRBV7-2 with TRBJ2-1; 9 nucleotides match TRBD2. The origin of this receptor is an adult woman who had mild COVID-19 (a few samples of this study predate the infection). Cell type and time point are not known. The material sequenced was PBMCs or a T cell subset sorted from them (not recorded which). DNA of the CDR3: TGTGCCAGCAGCTTAGAAGTCCTAGCGGGGCCCGTAGGGCGGTTCTTC. As protein: CASSLEVLAGPVGRFF. Full variable domain (rest looked up from reference TRBV7-2 and TRBJ2-1): GAGVSQSPSNKVTEKGKDVELRCDPISGHTALYWYRQSLGQGLEFLIYFQGNSAPDKSGLPSDRFSAERTGGSVSTLTIQRTQQEDSAVYLCASSLEVLAGPVGRFFGPGTRLTVL.